This T cell receptor beta chain stems from a study of blood T cell repertoires in COVID-19. About the research overall: Material from acute and convalescent COVID-19 was sourced from the United States, Italy and Spain.

Germline assignment: CDR1 LGHNT and CDR2 FRNRAP. CDR3 length equals 13 residues. V gave up 4 bases and J gave up 5 bases, with 9 bases separating them. In the original workflow: Amplified reference gene primers provided the basis for estimating nucleated cell counts. Produced via immunoSEQ multiplex PCR; TCRdb's table is partial and in-frame only. The V and J calls and clone size come from that table; D and trimming were worked out from the DNA. Counted here are about 250,000 clones, around 81% occurring once; the ten biggest clones make up about 6.3%. The receptor was derived from a woman in her sixties with active or convalescent COVID-19. V and J are TRBV12-5 and TRBJ1-5; TRBD1 is a possible D gene (5 bases). The sample taken for sequencing was peripheral blood. CDR3 nucleotide sequence: TGTGCTAGTGGTTCTGGGGGGGATCAGCCCCAGCATTTT. Protein: CASGSGGDQPQHF.